This T cell receptor (beta chain) stems from a study of Graves' ophthalmopathy and Graves' hyperthyroidism. The germline CDR1 and CDR2 sequences are SEHNR and FQNEAQ (reference sequence). This CDR3 has 14 residues. Trimming left V 11 bases short and J 1 base short, with 17 bases between. Turning to this clonotype: The target antigen is unknown.

Findings of the study overall: Blood also held most thyroid clonotypes expanded above 0.001 frequency.

Excluded were patients with other autoimmune diseases, uncontrolled infections, pregnancy or lactation. TCR beta CDR3 regions were amplified from RNA transcripts. RT-PCR was first run with HTBI primers, then multiplex PCR in a second round. Each CDR3 protein is one row after TCRdb ran MiXCR on the multiplex PCR reads. The table records 900,000 to 1,200,000 distinct CDR3 sequences, roughly two fifths of them present only once. This chain connects TRBV7-9 to TRBJ1-1, with no clear D. The sequence derives from an adult man with Graves' hyperthyroidism. Sequencing input: peripheral blood or thyroid tissue (not recorded which). The CDR3 spells CAWSVLVTNTEAFF. The CDR3 DNA follows: TGTGCCTGGAGTGTACTGGTTACGAACACTGAAGCTTTCTTT. Full variable domain (missing parts from reference TRBV7-9 and TRBJ1-1): DTGVSQNPRHKITKRGQNVTFRCDPISEHNRLYWYRQTLGQGPEFLTYFQNEAQLEKSRLLSDRFSAERPKGSFSTLEIQRTEQGDSAMYLCAWSVLVTNTEAFFGQGTRLTVV.